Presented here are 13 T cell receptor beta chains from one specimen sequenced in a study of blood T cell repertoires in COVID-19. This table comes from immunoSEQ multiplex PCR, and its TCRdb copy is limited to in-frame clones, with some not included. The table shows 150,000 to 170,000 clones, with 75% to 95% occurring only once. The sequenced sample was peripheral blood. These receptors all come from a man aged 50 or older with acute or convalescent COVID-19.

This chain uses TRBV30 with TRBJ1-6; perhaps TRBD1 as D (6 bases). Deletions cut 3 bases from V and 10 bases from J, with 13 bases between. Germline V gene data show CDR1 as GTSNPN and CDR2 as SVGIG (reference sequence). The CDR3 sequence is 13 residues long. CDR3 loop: CAWSWGQGSPLHF. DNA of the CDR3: TGTGCCTGGAGCTGGGGGCAGGGATCACCCCTCCACTTT.

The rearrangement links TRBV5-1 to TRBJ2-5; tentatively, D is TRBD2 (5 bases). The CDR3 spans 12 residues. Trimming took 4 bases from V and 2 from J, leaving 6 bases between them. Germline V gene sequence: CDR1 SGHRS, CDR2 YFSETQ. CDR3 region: CASSRGQETQYF. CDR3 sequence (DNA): TGCGCCAGCAGCCGAGGGCAAGAGACCCAGTACTTC. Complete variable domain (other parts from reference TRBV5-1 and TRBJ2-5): KAGVTQTPRYLIKTRGQQVTLSCSPISGHRSVSWYQQTPGQGLQFLFEYFSETQRNKGNFPGRFSGRQFSNSRSEMNVSTLELGDSALYLCASSRGQETQYFGPGTRLLVL.

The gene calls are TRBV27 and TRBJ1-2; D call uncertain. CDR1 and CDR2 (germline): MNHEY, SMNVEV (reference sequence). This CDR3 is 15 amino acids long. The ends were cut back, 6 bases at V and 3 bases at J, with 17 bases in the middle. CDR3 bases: TGTGCCAGCAGGGGAGACAATGGGTTGGACTATGGCTACACCTTC. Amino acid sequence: CASRGDNGLDYGYTF.

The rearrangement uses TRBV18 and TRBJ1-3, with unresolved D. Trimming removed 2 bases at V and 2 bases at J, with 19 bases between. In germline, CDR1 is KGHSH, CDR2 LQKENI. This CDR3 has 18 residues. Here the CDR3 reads CASSPNVASDNAGNTIYF. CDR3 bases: TGTGCCAGCTCACCAAATGTAGCCAGCGATAATGCTGGAAACACCATATATTTT.

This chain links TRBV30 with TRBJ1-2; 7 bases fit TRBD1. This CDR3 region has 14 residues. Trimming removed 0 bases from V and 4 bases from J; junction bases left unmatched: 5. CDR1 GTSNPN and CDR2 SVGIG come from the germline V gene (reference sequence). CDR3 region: CAWSVSAGGYGYTF. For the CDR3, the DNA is TGTGCCTGGAGTGTATCAGCAGGGGGCTATGGCTACACCTTC.

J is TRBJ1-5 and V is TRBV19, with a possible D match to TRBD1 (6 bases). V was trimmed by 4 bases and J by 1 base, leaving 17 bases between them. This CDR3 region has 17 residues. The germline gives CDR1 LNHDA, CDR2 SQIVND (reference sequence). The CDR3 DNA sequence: TGTGCCAGTAGTAGCCCCGCTGGCAGGGGAAGCAATCAGCCCCAGCATTTT. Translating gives CASSSPAGRGSNQPQHF. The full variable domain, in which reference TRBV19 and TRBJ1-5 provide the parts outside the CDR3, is DGGITQSPKYLFRKEGQNVTLSCEQNLNHDAMYWYRQDPGQGLRLIYYSQIVNDFQKGDIAEGYSVSREKKESFPLTVTSAQKNPTAFYLCASSSPAGRGSNQPQHFGDGTRLSIL.

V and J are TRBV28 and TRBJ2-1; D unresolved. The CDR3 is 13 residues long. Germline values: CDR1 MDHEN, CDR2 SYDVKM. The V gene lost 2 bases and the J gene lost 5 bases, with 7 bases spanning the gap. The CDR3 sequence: CASSLPTNNEQFF. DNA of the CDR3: TGTGCCAGCAGTTTACCCACTAACAATGAGCAGTTCTTC.

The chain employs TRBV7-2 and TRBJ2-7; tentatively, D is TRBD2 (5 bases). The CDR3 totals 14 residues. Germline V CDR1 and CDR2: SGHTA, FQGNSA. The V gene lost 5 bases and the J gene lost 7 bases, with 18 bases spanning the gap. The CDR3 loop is CASSPGVMSNEQYF. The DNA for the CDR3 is TGTGCCAGCAGCCCCGGGGTGATGTCGAATGAGCAGTACTTC.

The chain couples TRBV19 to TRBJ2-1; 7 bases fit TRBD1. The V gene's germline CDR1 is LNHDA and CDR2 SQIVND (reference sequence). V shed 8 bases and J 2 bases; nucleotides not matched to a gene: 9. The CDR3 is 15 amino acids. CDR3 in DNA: TGTGCCAGTTCCCACAACAGGGGCCCCTACAATGAGCAGTTCTTC. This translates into CASSHNRGPYNEQFF.

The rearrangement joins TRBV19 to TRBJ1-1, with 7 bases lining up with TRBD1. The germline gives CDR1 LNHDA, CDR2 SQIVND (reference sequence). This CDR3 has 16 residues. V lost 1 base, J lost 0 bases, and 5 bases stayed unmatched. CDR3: CASSIVGGGLNTEAFF. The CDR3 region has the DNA TGTGCCAGTAGTATAGTTGGAGGGGGCCTGAACACTGAAGCTTTCTTT.

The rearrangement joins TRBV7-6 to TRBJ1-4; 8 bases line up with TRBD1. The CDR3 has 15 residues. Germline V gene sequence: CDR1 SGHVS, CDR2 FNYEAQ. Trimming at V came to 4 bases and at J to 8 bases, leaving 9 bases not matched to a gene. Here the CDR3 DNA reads TGTGCCAGCAGCTCTCAACGAGGACAGGGCGAAAAACTGTTTTTT. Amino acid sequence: CASSSQRGQGEKLFF.

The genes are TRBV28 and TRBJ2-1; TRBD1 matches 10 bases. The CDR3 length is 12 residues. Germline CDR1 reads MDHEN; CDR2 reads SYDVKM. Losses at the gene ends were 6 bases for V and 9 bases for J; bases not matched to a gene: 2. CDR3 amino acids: CASRTGGTEQFF. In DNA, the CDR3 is TGTGCCAGCAGGACAGGGGGCACTGAGCAGTTCTTC.

DNA for the CDR3: TGTGCCACCAGTGGTGGGGGAGGGACGAACACCGGGGAGCTGTTTTTT. Translation gives CATSGGGGTNTGELFF. The V call is TRBV24-1, the J call TRBJ2-2; 7 nucleotides align to TRBD2. Trimming cost V 5 bases and J 0 bases; bases outside gene matches: 5. The CDR3 totals 16 residues. Germline CDR1 and CDR2: KGHDR and SFDVKD.